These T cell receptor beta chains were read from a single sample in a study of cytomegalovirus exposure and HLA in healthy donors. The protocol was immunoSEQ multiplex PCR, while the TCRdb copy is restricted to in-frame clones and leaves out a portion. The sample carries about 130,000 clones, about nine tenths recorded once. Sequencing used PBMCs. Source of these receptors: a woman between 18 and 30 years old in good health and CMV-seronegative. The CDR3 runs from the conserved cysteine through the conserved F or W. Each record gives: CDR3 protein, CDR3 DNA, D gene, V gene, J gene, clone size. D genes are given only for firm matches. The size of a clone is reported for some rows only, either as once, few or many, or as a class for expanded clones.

CDR3: CASSAGTGPNEKLFF
DNA: TGTGCCAGCAGCGCCGGGACAGGGCCTAATGAAAAACTGTTTTTT
D: TRBD1
V: TRBV9
J: TRBJ1-4
size: NA

CDR3: CASSLERGRWNIQYF
DNA: TGTGCCAGCAGCCTAGAGAGGGGGCGTTGGAACATTCAGTACTTC
D: TRBD1
V: TRBV7-9
J: TRBJ2-4
size: NA

CDR3: CASSFGTSGQETQYF
DNA: TGCGCCAGCAGCTTCGGGACTAGCGGACAAGAGACCCAGTACTTC
D: TRBD2
V: TRBV5-1
J: TRBJ2-5
size: once

CDR3: CASSGTGGGREQYF
DNA: TGTGCCAGCAGTGGGACAGGGGGCGGGCGGGAGCAGTACTTC
D: TRBD1
V: TRBV6-5
J: TRBJ2-7
size: NA

CDR3: CASSPPLAGTDTQYF
DNA: TGTGCCAGCTCACCACCCCTAGCGGGTACAGATACGCAGTATTTT
D: TRBD2
V: TRBV18
J: TRBJ2-3
size: NA

CDR3: CASRQQGVQFSGANVLTF
DNA: TGTGCCAGCAGACAACAGGGTGTTCAGTTCTCTGGGGCCAACGTCCTGACTTTC
D: NA
V: TRBV7-9
J: TRBJ2-6
size: NA

CDR3: CASSFSGEQYF
DNA: TGTGCCAGCAGCTTTAGCGGCGAGCAGTACTTC
D: NA
V: TRBV11-2
J: TRBJ2-7
size: NA

CDR3: CASRTGGGSEKLFF
DNA: TGTGCCAGCAGGACGGGAGGGGGTAGTGAAAAACTGTTTTTT
D: NA
V: TRBV2
J: TRBJ1-4
size: once

CDR3: CASSDLNQPQHF
DNA: TGTGCCAGCAGTGACCTGAATCAGCCCCAGCATTTT
D: NA
V: TRBV6-1
J: TRBJ1-5
size: NA

CDR3: CASSQDIQGENTEAFF
DNA: TGTGCCAGCAGCCAAGATATCCAGGGTGAGAACACTGAAGCTTTCTTT
D: NA
V: TRBV4-2
J: TRBJ1-1
size: NA

CDR3: CASRPRWGPQYF
DNA: TGTGCCAGCAGACCCAGGTGGGGGCCGCAGTATTTT
D: NA
V: TRBV27
J: TRBJ2-3
size: NA

CDR3: CASSIGLAYEQFF
DNA: TGTGCCAGTAGTATCGGACTAGCCTATGAGCAGTTCTTC
D: TRBD2
V: TRBV19
J: TRBJ2-1
size: NA

CDR3: CATSKGLATRYNEQFF
DNA: TGTGCCACCAGCAAAGGACTAGCGACCCGTTACAATGAGCAGTTCTTC
D: TRBD2
V: TRBV15
J: TRBJ2-1
size: NA

CDR3: CASSSSISYEQYF
DNA: TGCGCCAGCAGCTCTTCTATCTCCTACGAGCAGTACTTC
D: NA
V: TRBV5-1
J: TRBJ2-7
size: NA

CDR3: CASSVGTSAEGEQYF
DNA: TGTGCCAGCAGCGTAGGCACTAGCGCCGAGGGAGAGCAGTACTTC
D: TRBD2
V: TRBV9
J: TRBJ2-7
size: NA

CDR3: CASSQDSGGVNTEAFF
DNA: TGCGCCAGCAGCCAAGATTCAGGGGGCGTGAACACTGAAGCTTTCTTT
D: TRBD1
V: TRBV4-1
J: TRBJ1-1
size: NA

CDR3: CASTPPPGGNTEAFF
DNA: TGTGCCAGCACCCCACCGCCAGGGGGGAACACTGAAGCTTTCTTT
D: TRBD1
V: TRBV28
J: TRBJ1-1
size: NA

CDR3: CASSQRTYNEQFF
DNA: TGCGCCAGCAGCCAGCGGACCTACAATGAGCAGTTCTTC
D: NA
V: TRBV5-1
J: TRBJ2-1
size: NA

CDR3: CASSEHGYTGELFF
DNA: TGTGCCAGCAGTGAACACGGGTACACCGGGGAGCTGTTTTTT
D: NA
V: TRBV6-1
J: TRBJ2-2
size: NA

CDR3: CASSLEYTGELFF
DNA: TGTGCCAGCAGTTTAGAGTACACCGGGGAGCTGTTTTTT
D: NA
V: TRBV28
J: TRBJ2-2
size: NA

CDR3: CASKQRGTDTQYF
DNA: TGTGCCAGCAAACAACGGGGGACAGATACGCAGTATTTT
D: NA
V: TRBV2
J: TRBJ2-3
size: NA

CDR3: CASSPPEVYIQYF
DNA: TGTGCCAGCAGTCCGCCCGAGGTATACATTCAGTACTTC
D: NA
V: TRBV28
J: TRBJ2-4
size: NA

CDR3: CASSHGQGAYEQYF
DNA: TGCGCCAGCAGCCACGGACAGGGGGCGTACGAGCAGTACTTC
D: TRBD1
V: TRBV4-1
J: TRBJ2-7
size: NA

CDR3: CASSGLVANYGYTF
DNA: TGCGCCAGCAGTGGACTCGTAGCTAACTATGGCTACACCTTC
D: NA
V: TRBV10-2
J: TRBJ1-2
size: NA

CDR3: CASSVTTGGKAFF
DNA: TGTGCCAGCAGCGTAACTACAGGGGGGAAAGCTTTCTTT
D: TRBD1
V: TRBV9
J: TRBJ1-1
size: NA

CDR3: CASSQDSHLSYSNTGELFF
DNA: TGTGCCAGCTCACAGGACAGTCACCTTTCCTACTCGAACACCGGGGAGCTGTTTTTT
D: NA
V: TRBV18
J: TRBJ2-2
size: NA

CDR3: CASSLTSFYNEQFF
DNA: TGTGCCAGCAGCTTGACTAGTTTCTACAATGAGCAGTTCTTC
D: NA
V: TRBV5-6
J: TRBJ2-1
size: NA

CDR3: CASMGGTINQPQHF
DNA: TGTGCCAGCATGGGAGGTACAATCAATCAGCCCCAGCATTTT
D: NA
V: TRBV6-6
J: TRBJ1-5
size: NA

CDR3: CASSLRGGEKLFF
DNA: TGTGCCAGCAGTTTAAGAGGGGGAGAAAAACTGTTTTTT
D: NA
V: TRBV27
J: TRBJ1-4
size: NA

CDR3: CASNREPSGNTIYF
DNA: TGTGCCAGTAACAGGGAGCCCTCTGGAAACACCATATATTTT
D: NA
V: TRBV19
J: TRBJ1-3
size: NA

CDR3: CASKDRDSSYEQYF
DNA: TGTGCCAGTAAGGACAGGGACAGCTCCTACGAGCAGTACTTC
D: TRBD1
V: TRBV19
J: TRBJ2-7
size: NA

CDR3: CAWRDRNIIYGYTF
DNA: TGTGCCTGGAGAGACAGAAATATAATATATGGCTACACCTTC
D: NA
V: TRBV30
J: TRBJ1-2
size: NA

CDR3: CASSLDRNEQFF
DNA: TGTGCCAGCAGCCTCGACAGGAATGAGCAGTTCTTC
D: NA
V: TRBV11-2
J: TRBJ2-1
size: NA

CDR3: CASSVSTGELFF
DNA: TGTGCCAGCAGCGTCTCCACCGGGGAGCTGTTTTTT
D: NA
V: TRBV5-4
J: TRBJ2-2
size: NA

CDR3: CASSVGRGRDGYTF
DNA: TGTGCCAGCAGCGTAGGGCGGGGCAGGGACGGCTACACCTTC
D: NA
V: TRBV9
J: TRBJ1-2
size: NA

CDR3: CASSFHRAGANVLTF
DNA: TGTGCCAGCAGTTTCCACAGGGCTGGGGCCAACGTCCTGACTTTC
D: NA
V: TRBV27
J: TRBJ2-6
size: NA

CDR3: CASSKGYRPWGLNQPQHF
DNA: TGTGCCAGCAGCAAAGGTTACAGACCCTGGGGGCTTAATCAGCCCCAGCATTTT
D: NA
V: TRBV21-1
J: TRBJ1-5
size: NA

CDR3: CASSLGQGTNTGELFF
DNA: TGTGCCAGCAGCTTAGGGCAGGGTACGAACACCGGGGAGCTGTTTTTT
D: NA
V: TRBV13
J: TRBJ2-2
size: NA

CDR3: CASSGRQGNYEQYF
DNA: TGTGCCAGCAGCGGAAGACAGGGAAACTACGAGCAGTACTTC
D: TRBD1
V: TRBV7-9
J: TRBJ2-7
size: NA

CDR3: CASSPFLDTQYF
DNA: TGTGCCAGCAGCCCTTTCCTGGATACGCAGTATTTT
D: NA
V: TRBV7-2
J: TRBJ2-3
size: NA

CDR3: CSVEDPGLAGEGVYEQYF
DNA: TGCAGCGTTGAAGATCCGGGACTAGCGGGAGAAGGGGTCTACGAGCAGTACTTC
D: TRBD2
V: TRBV29-1
J: TRBJ2-7
size: few

CDR3: CASSPGQAHAFYGYTF
DNA: TGTGCCAGCAGCCCCGGACAAGCTCATGCTTTCTATGGCTACACCTTC
D: NA
V: TRBV7-9
J: TRBJ1-2
size: NA

CDR3: CASSRGQGPGETQYF
DNA: TGCGCCAGCAGCCGCGGACAGGGGCCCGGAGAGACCCAGTACTTC
D: TRBD1
V: TRBV5-1
J: TRBJ2-5
size: NA

CDR3: CASSITVNYGYTF
DNA: TGTGCCAGTAGTATAACGGTTAACTATGGCTACACCTTC
D: NA
V: TRBV19
J: TRBJ1-2
size: NA

CDR3: CASSLGTGGGEQYF
DNA: TGTGCCAGCAGCTTAGGGACCGGGGGGGGCGAGCAGTACTTC
D: TRBD2
V: TRBV7-2
J: TRBJ2-7
size: NA